The 18 T cell receptor beta chains reported below all come from one sample, sequenced in a study of blood T cell repertoires in COVID-19. The data were produced by immunoSEQ multiplex PCR, yet TCRdb's version contains in-frame clones alone and is incomplete. The sample lists tens of thousands of clones, 82% occurring once. Sequencing was carried out using peripheral blood. These receptors originate from a woman of 80 years or more with acute or convalescent COVID-19.

The rearrangement joins TRBV7-9 to TRBJ2-3, with D perhaps matching TRBD2 (6 bases). Germline V gene lookup returns CDR1 SEHNR and CDR2 FQNEAQ (reference sequence). V lost 2 bases to trimming and J lost 3 bases, with 12 bases between them. This CDR3 has 15 residues. Here the CDR3 reads CASSLTSGPTDTQYF. The CDR3, as DNA: TGTGCCAGCAGCTTAACCAGCGGGCCAACAGATACGCAGTATTTT. The full variable domain, its missing parts supplied by reference TRBV7-9 and TRBJ2-3, is DTGVSQNPRHKITKRGQNVTFRCDPISEHNRLYWYRQTLGQGPEFLTYFQNEAQLEKSRLLSDRFSAERPKGSFSTLEIQRTEQGDSAMYLCASSLTSGPTDTQYFGPGTRLTVL.

This clone was counted a single time. The rearrangement links TRBV9 to TRBJ2-2; 12 bases line up with TRBD2. Per germline, CDR1 SGDLS and CDR2 YYNGEE. Losses at the gene ends were 4 bases for V and 4 bases for J; bases not matched to a gene: 5. The CDR3 loop spans 16 amino acids. The CDR3 DNA reads as TGTGCCAGCAGCTTCGGACTAGCGGGATCCACCGGGGAGCTGTTTTTT. Amino acid sequence: CASSFGLAGSTGELFF.

The DNA of the CDR3 is TGCAGCGTCACTCAGGGGCCAGCCTACGAGCAGTACTTC. Encoded protein: CSVTQGPAYEQYF. The chain links TRBV29-1 to TRBJ2-7, with D maybe TRBD1 (6 bases). This CDR3 has 13 residues. V was pared by 6 bases and J by 2 bases, with 14 bases between. From germline, CDR1 is SQVTM and CDR2 ANQGSEA.

The CDR3 DNA sequence: TGTGCCAGCAGCTTAGGGGGAGTCACCTCGAACACTGAAGCTTTCTTT. This sequence encodes CASSLGGVTSNTEAFF. This chain links TRBV11-3 with TRBJ1-1, with D unclear. This CDR3 has 16 amino acids. Per the germline V gene, CDR1 is SGHNT and CDR2 is YENEEA. V shed 1 base and J shed 1 base, with 13 bases lying between them.

The chain employs TRBV4-2 and TRBJ2-7; 10 nucleotides align to TRBD2. The CDR3 contains 18 residues. Per the germline V gene, CDR1 is LGHNA and CDR2 is YNFKEQ. The V and J ends lost 4 bases and 3 bases, in that order; junction bases with no gene match: 15. The CDR3 nucleotides read TGTGCCAGCAGCCCCCGGAAGGGACTAGCGCACGATCACTACGAGCAGTACTTC. It translates to CASSPRKGLAHDHYEQYF.

The chain couples TRBV5-4 to TRBJ2-2; 7 bases line up with TRBD1. This CDR3 comprises 16 residues. Unmatched junction bases numbered 5, after V lost 3 bases and J lost 0 bases. Per the germline V gene, CDR1 is SGHNT and CDR2 is YYREEE (reference sequence). As DNA, the CDR3 is TGTGCCAGCAGCTCGACAGGGCTCCCGAACACCGGGGAGCTGTTTTTT. It encodes CASSSTGLPNTGELFF.

The V gene is TRBV29-1, the J gene TRBJ2-3; no clear D gene. Germline lookup yields CDR1 SQVTM and CDR2 ANQGSEA. V lost 6 bases and J lost 3, with 16 bases in between. This CDR3 has 14 amino acids. CDR3 protein: CSVSLSLFTDTQYF. The CDR3 DNA follows: TGCAGCGTGAGTCTATCTTTATTTACAGATACGCAGTATTTT.

This clone was detected once. The chain is built from TRBV9 and TRBJ1-1; D perhaps matches TRBD1 (6 bases). This CDR3 has 14 amino acids. Germline-derived CDR1 and CDR2 are SGDLS and YYNGEE. The V end was cut by 5 bases, the J end by 5 bases, with 16 bases between. CDR3 amino acids: CASSEGGTKTEAFF. DNA for the CDR3: TGTGCCAGCAGTGAAGGTGGGACAAAGACTGAAGCTTTCTTT.

This clone was seen a few times. The chain couples TRBV9 to TRBJ1-1, with D unclear. The CDR3 runs 14 residues. Trimming pared 0 bases from V and 1 base from J, leaving 7 bases between. Germline V gene data show CDR1 as SGDLS and CDR2 as YYNGEE. In DNA form, the CDR3 reads TGTGCCAGCAGCGTAGGACACTCGAACACTGAAGCTTTCTTT. Amino acid sequence: CASSVGHSNTEAFF.

V is TRBV19 and J is TRBJ1-2; 11 bases agree with TRBD1. CDR3 length equals 16 residues. The germline V gene encodes CDR1 LNHDA and CDR2 SQIVND (reference sequence). Germline trimming cut 6 bases from V and 7 bases from J; bases unmatched to any gene: 13. CDR3 coding DNA: TGTGCCAGTAGCCTTTGGACAGGGGGCGCGGAGAGTGGCTACACCTTC. Translation: CASSLWTGGAESGYTF.

This rearrangement joins TRBV19 to TRBJ2-1, with 12 bases matching TRBD2. In germline, CDR1 is LNHDA, CDR2 SQIVND (reference sequence). With 5 bases clipped from V and 1 base from J, the junction kept 6 bases outside the gene matches. This CDR3 region has 17 residues. The CDR3 DNA reads as TGTGCCAGTAGTGCGGGACTAGCGGGCGAATCCTACAATGAGCAGTTCTTC. It yields the protein CASSAGLAGESYNEQFF. The complete variable domain, with remaining parts taken from reference TRBV19 and TRBJ2-1, reads DGGITQSPKYLFRKEGQNVTLSCEQNLNHDAMYWYRQDPGQGLRLIYYSQIVNDFQKGDIAEGYSVSREKKESFPLTVTSAQKNPTAFYLCASSAGLAGESYNEQFFGPGTRLTVL.

This chain uses TRBV19 with TRBJ1-4; unclear D gene. CDR1 and CDR2 from the germline V gene are LNHDA and SQIVND (reference sequence). Between the trimmed V and J ends, which lost 5 bases and 5 bases, there was a span of 12 bases. The CDR3 loop spans 14 amino acids. CDR3 sequence reads: CASSEESKNEKLFF. CDR3 in DNA: TGTGCCAGTAGTGAAGAGTCGAAAAATGAAAAACTGTTTTTT.

The chain uses TRBV19 and TRBJ2-1; TRBD1 matches 9 bases. CDR1 and CDR2 (germline): LNHDA, SQIVND (reference sequence). After removal of 3 bases from V and 8 bases from J, the junction contained 8 bases not matched to a gene. This CDR3 has 15 amino acids. DNA of the CDR3: TGTGCCAGTAGTATTGACCGACGACAGGGGGATGAGCAGTTCTTC. Its protein product is CASSIDRRQGDEQFF.

The CDR3 loop is CASSIGGGGVLAKNIQYF. The CDR3 nucleotides read TGTGCCAGCAGCATCGGGGGAGGAGGGGTCCTAGCCAAAAACATTCAGTACTTC. V usage is TRBV21-1 and J usage is TRBJ2-4; whether TRBD2, the table's D call, matches the DNA was not checked. TRBV21-1 is a pseudogene. There are 18 residues in the CDR3.

There are a few counts of this clone. The J gene is TRBJ1-1, the V gene TRBV7-6; 7 bases are a match to TRBD1. This CDR3 spans 14 amino acids. Germline-derived CDR1 and CDR2 are SGHVS and FNYEAQ. V was clipped by 5 bases and J by 4 bases; unmatched bases: 7. CDR3 residues: CASSPFQGGTEAFF. The CDR3 DNA sequence: TGTGCCAGCAGCCCATTTCAGGGGGGCACTGAAGCTTTCTTT.

In this sample, this clone turned up a few times. The rearrangement joins TRBV30 to TRBJ2-7; tentative D call: TRBD1 (6 bases). V lost 2 bases and J lost 7, with 12 bases in between. This CDR3 comprises 12 residues. The V gene's germline CDR1 is GTSNPN and CDR2 SVGIG (reference sequence). CDR3 DNA sequence: TGTGCCTGGAGTCAAGGACAGAGGGAGCAGTACTTC. This translates into CAWSQGQREQYF.

This rearrangement joins TRBV5-1 to TRBJ1-1; D perhaps matches TRBD1 (6 bases). Trimming left V 5 bases short and J 3 bases short, with 23 bases between. The CDR3 consists of 17 residues. CDR1 is SGHRS and CDR2 is YFSETQ in the germline V gene. The CDR3 is CASSLRPPQGWDTEAFF. CDR3 nucleotides: TGCGCCAGCAGTTTACGCCCTCCACAGGGATGGGACACTGAAGCTTTCTTT.

The chain couples TRBV5-1 to TRBJ1-4; possibly TRBD1 for D (5 bases). V gave up 0 bases and J gave up 5 bases, with 8 bases separating them. The CDR3 runs 14 residues. Germline CDR1 reads SGHRS; CDR2 reads YFSETQ. The DNA for the CDR3 is TGCGCCAGCAGCTTGGCAGGGCGCAATGAAAAACTGTTTTTT. This sequence encodes CASSLAGRNEKLFF.